This TCR beta chain was sequenced for a study of patients and donors after allogeneic stem cell transplantation. The CDR3 is 13 amino acids. V lost 0 bases, J lost 8 bases, and 11 bases lay in between. Looked up from germline, CDR1 is SGHRS and CDR2 is YFSETQ. Each CDR3 protein gets one entry after TCRdb re-called the RT-PCR reads with MiXCR. The sample yields around 160,000 distinct CDR3 sequences, 30% seen once. Specimen: blood, either unsorted or a sorted T cell fraction (not recorded which). The J gene is TRBJ1-2, the V gene TRBV5-1; no reliable D call. The receptor's source is a human donor who was either an allogeneic HSCT recipient or a stem cell or donor lymphocyte infusion donor (not recorded which). It is not recorded whose cells these are; they may come from a transplant donor. DNA for the CDR3: TGCGCCAGCAGCTTGGGCCAGGAGAGGGGCTACACCTTC. Its translation is CASSLGQERGYTF.